These 24 T cell receptor beta chains were all obtained from the same sample, sequenced in a study of T cells in localized non-small cell lung cancer. The repertoire was sequenced with immunoSEQ multiplex PCR; TCRdb's copy has only in-frame clones and lacks some. The sample consists of roughly 13,000 clones, approximately 86% of them appearing once. Here the sequenced sample was peripheral blood, taken before any cancer treatment. The receptors stem from an older male donor with stage III lung adenocarcinoma.

The genes are TRBV6-1 and TRBJ2-7; D ambiguous. This CDR3 spans 13 amino acids. Germline CDR1 and CDR2: MNHNS and SASEGT. The V and J ends lost 5 bases and 1 base respectively, with 9 bases between them. CDR3 sequence: CASSSDRSYEQYF. The CDR3 DNA reads as TGTGCCAGCAGTTCAGACCGATCCTACGAGCAGTACTTC.

The chain has TRBV5-1 and TRBJ1-1, with TRBD1 identical over 7 bases. The ends lost 2 bases at V and 1 base at J; junction bases unmatched: 8. Per the germline V gene, CDR1 is SGHRS and CDR2 is YFSETQ. The CDR3 consists of 16 residues. CDR3 in amino acids: CASSLTGTVQNTEAFF. CDR3 nucleotide sequence: TGCGCCAGCAGCTTAACTGGGACAGTACAGAACACTGAAGCTTTCTTT. The full variable domain, in which reference TRBV5-1 and TRBJ1-1 provide the parts outside the CDR3, is KAGVTQTPRYLIKTRGQQVTLSCSPISGHRSVSWYQQTPGQGLQFLFEYFSETQRNKGNFPGRFSGRQFSNSRSEMNVSTLELGDSALYLCASSLTGTVQNTEAFFGQGTRLTVV.

The sample holds one count of this clone. CDR3 bases: TGCGCCAGCAACCCGACAGGAGACTATGGCTACACCTTC. Residues: CASNPTGDYGYTF. This chain uses TRBV5-1 with TRBJ1-2; D is possibly TRBD1 (6 bases). The CDR3 sequence is 13 residues long. Between the trimmed V and J ends, which lost 6 bases and 3 bases, there was a span of 12 bases. The germline CDR1 and CDR2 sequences are SGHRS and YFSETQ.

This clone was picked up one time. The chain combines TRBV9 with TRBJ2-3; TRBD2 might be the D (7 bases). Trimming left V 6 bases short and J 2 bases short, with 16 bases between. Per the germline V gene, CDR1 is SGDLS and CDR2 is YYNGEE. The CDR3 spans 15 residues. The CDR3 loop is CASTSAGAPTDTQYF. The DNA of the CDR3 is TGTGCCAGCACGTCGGCGGGGGCCCCCACAGATACGCAGTATTTT. Full variable domain (outside the CDR3, taken from reference TRBV9 and TRBJ2-3): DSGVTQTPKHLITATGQRVTLRCSPRSGDLSVYWYQQSLDQGLQFLIQYYNGEERAKGNILERFSAQQFPDLHSELNLSSLELGDSALYFCASTSAGAPTDTQYFGPGTRLTVL.

The chain links TRBV2 to TRBJ1-2, with a possible D match to TRBD1 (6 bases). The V end lost 3 bases, the J end lost 11 bases, and 16 bases lay between the germline ends. The CDR3 runs 13 residues. Germline CDR1 SNHLY, CDR2 FYNNEI. CDR3 loop: CASSENRAMGYTF. The CDR3 bases are TGTGCCAGCAGTGAGAACAGGGCTATGGGGTACACCTTC.

This clone was seen only once. The chain has TRBV4-2 and TRBJ2-3; D is undetermined. Deletions cut 0 bases from V and 1 base from J, with 11 bases between. The germline V gene has CDR1 LGHNA and CDR2 YNFKEQ. The CDR3 is made up of 16 amino acids. CDR3 amino acids: CASSQDPQSGTDTQYF. Written as DNA, the CDR3 is TGTGCCAGCAGCCAAGATCCACAGTCAGGCACAGATACGCAGTATTTT.

The chain recombines TRBV29-1 with TRBJ1-2, with D possibly being TRBD1 (5 bases). The V end lost 1 base, the J end lost 7 bases, and 10 bases lay between the germline ends. This CDR3 has 12 residues. Germline-derived CDR1 and CDR2 are SQVTM and ANQGSEA. The chain's CDR3 is CSVEGGFSGYTF. CDR3 bases: TGCAGCGTTGAAGGGGGCTTTAGTGGCTACACCTTC.

This clone has just one count. The rearrangement joins TRBV5-1 to TRBJ1-1; D not resolved. CDR3 size: 16 residues. The V gene lost 4 bases and the J gene lost 1 base, with 17 bases spanning the gap. CDR1 SGHRS and CDR2 YFSETQ come from the germline V gene. The CDR3 here is CASSALTVPGNTEAFF. The CDR3, as DNA: TGCGCCAGCAGCGCTCTGACGGTTCCAGGGAACACTGAAGCTTTCTTT.

This chain links TRBV6-1 with TRBJ2-5; D gene unclear. Trimming removed 10 bases at V and 1 base at J, with 7 bases between. The CDR3 contains 11 residues. Germline CDR1 and CDR2: MNHNS and SASEGT. CDR3 sequence: CATRFQETQYF. Here the CDR3 DNA reads TGTGCCACGAGGTTCCAAGAGACCCAGTACTTC.

V and J are TRBV7-2 and TRBJ2-6; D not resolved. This CDR3 spans 17 amino acids. CDR1 and CDR2 from the germline V gene are SGHTA and FQGNSA. The germline V and J ends were trimmed by 1 base and 0 bases, with 10 bases remaining between them. The CDR3 loop reads CASSLVQEISGANVLTF. The CDR3 nucleotides are TGTGCCAGCAGCTTAGTGCAGGAAATCTCTGGGGCCAACGTCCTGACTTTC.

V and J are TRBV5-4 and TRBJ2-7, with D perhaps matching TRBD1 or TRBD2 (5 bases each). The CDR3 is made up of 13 amino acids. Germline V gene data show CDR1 as SGHNT and CDR2 as YYREEE (reference sequence). V was cut by 4 bases and J by 4 bases, with 12 bases left in between. The CDR3, as DNA: TGTGCCAGCAGCAGCCGGGACCGGTACGAGCAGTACTTC. Residues: CASSSRDRYEQYF.

The chain links TRBV4-1 to TRBJ1-4; D ambiguous. The germline V gene has CDR1 MGHRA and CDR2 YSYEKL. The CDR3 contains 15 residues. Trimming left V 0 bases short and J 8 bases short, with 13 bases between. The CDR3: CASSQELVRPEKLFF. CDR3 DNA: TGCGCCAGCAGCCAAGAGCTGGTAAGGCCCGAAAAACTGTTTTTT.

The genes are TRBV19 and TRBJ1-1; D is perhaps TRBD1 (5 bases). Germline V lookup: CDR1 LNHDA, CDR2 SQIVND (reference sequence). This CDR3 comprises 12 residues. Trimming stripped 3 bases from V and 6 bases from J, with 8 bases between. CDR3 DNA sequence: TGTGCCAGTAGTATTGGGGCCGCTGAAGCTTTCTTT. It yields the protein CASSIGAAEAFF.

This clone was seen only once. This chain connects TRBV4-2 to TRBJ1-2; 7 positions match TRBD1. V dropped 5 bases and J dropped 4; count of bases not matched to a gene: 7. The CDR3 is made up of 14 amino acids. Germline CDR1 reads LGHNA; CDR2 reads YNFKEQ. DNA of the CDR3: TGTGCCAGCAGCGAACCGGGACAGTTCTATGGCTACACCTTC. It codes for CASSEPGQFYGYTF.

The rearrangement links TRBV7-6 to TRBJ2-5, with TRBD2 matching over 11 bases. V was clipped by 3 bases and J by 5 bases; unmatched bases: 8. Germline CDR1 SGHVS, CDR2 FNYEAQ. The CDR3 covers 16 residues. The CDR3 sequence is CASSLHPTSGVETQYF. The CDR3 DNA reads TGTGCCAGCAGCTTGCATCCGACTAGCGGGGTTGAGACCCAGTACTTC.

The chain joins TRBV20-1 to TRBJ2-1; weak D call: TRBD1 (5 bases). Trimming left V 5 bases short and J 5 bases short, with 7 bases between. Germline CDR1 and CDR2: DFQATT and SNEGSKA (reference sequence). The CDR3 contains 11 residues. The DNA of the CDR3 is TGCAGTGCTCCGACAGACAATGAGCAGTTCTTC. It encodes CSAPTDNEQFF.

V and J are TRBV18 and TRBJ2-7, with D possibly matching TRBD2 (6 bases). Per germline, CDR1 KGHSH and CDR2 LQKENI. V was clipped by 3 bases and J by 5 bases, with 14 bases between them. The CDR3 sequence is 14 residues long. The CDR3 reads CASSPAGRNHEQYF. The CDR3 coding sequence is TGTGCCAGCTCACCTGCGGGGAGAAACCACGAGCAGTACTTC.

The chain employs TRBV7-2 and TRBJ2-1; 11 bases match TRBD2. The germline gives CDR1 SGHTA, CDR2 FQGNSA. The CDR3 consists of 16 residues. The V and J ends lost 5 bases and 2 bases, in that order; junction bases with no gene match: 5. DNA for the CDR3: TGTGCCAGCAGCATTCTAGCGGGGGGAACCTACAATGAGCAGTTCTTC. Its protein product is CASSILAGGTYNEQFF.

The rearrangement uses TRBV18 and TRBJ2-3, with TRBD1 matching 8 bases. The J segment lost 4 bases and the V segment lost 6 bases, leaving 12 bases of the junction unmatched. The CDR3 is 16 residues long. Germline V gene sequence: CDR1 KGHSH, CDR2 LQKENI. The DNA of the CDR3 is TGTGCCAGCTCCCCCAGGGGGCCTCCCACCCCAGATACGCAGTATTTT. This translates into CASSPRGPPTPDTQYF.

This sequence joins TRBV10-3 and TRBJ2-1, with a weak D call TRBD2 (5 bases). V was shortened by 8 bases and J by 7 bases, with 12 bases between the two germline ends. In germline, CDR1 is ENHRY, CDR2 SYGVKD. This CDR3 comprises 12 residues. DNA for the CDR3: TGTGCCATCGCCCCAGGCGGGAATGAGCAGTTCTTC. This codes for CAIAPGGNEQFF.

This clone came up once. This rearrangement joins TRBV18 to TRBJ2-7; D gene uncertain. This CDR3 comprises 13 residues. The V gene lost 2 bases and the J gene lost 3 bases, with 8 bases spanning the gap. CDR1 is KGHSH and CDR2 is LQKENI in the germline V gene. The CDR3 spells CASSPGQHYEQYF. In DNA, the CDR3 is TGTGCCAGCTCACCAGGGCAGCACTACGAGCAGTACTTC.

The gene calls are TRBV5-1 and TRBJ1-1; D perhaps matches TRBD1 (5 bases). Between the trimmed V and J ends, which lost 7 bases and 5 bases, there was a span of 18 bases. Germline CDR1 is SGHRS and CDR2 is YFSETQ. The CDR3 runs to 14 residues. CDR3 sequence: CASGENPGRTEAFF. The CDR3 bases are TGCGCCAGCGGAGAGAATCCGGGACGGACTGAAGCTTTCTTT.

The rearrangement joins TRBV10-1 to TRBJ1-5; 11 bases fit TRBD1. The CDR3 consists of 21 residues. V was pared by 0 bases and J by 0 bases, with 13 bases of the junction left unmatched. Germline V lookup: CDR1 WNHNN, CDR2 SYGVQD (reference sequence). CDR3: CASSESLGQGALFYSNQPQHF. The CDR3 DNA reads as TGCGCCAGCAGTGAGTCGCTCGGACAGGGGGCTCTTTTTTATAGCAATCAGCCCCAGCATTTT.

The V gene is TRBV6-5, the J gene TRBJ1-1; D is unclear. This CDR3 has 14 residues. Trimming removed 2 bases from V and 0 bases from J, with 7 bases in between. Germline assignment: CDR1 MNHEY and CDR2 SVGAGI. Written as DNA, the CDR3 is TGTGCCAGCAGTTACGGGTGGGTGAACACTGAAGCTTTCTTT. It encodes CASSYGWVNTEAFF.